This T cell receptor beta chain was captured by sequencing in a study of T cells expressing NK-cell markers. Across the whole study: Eight donors were sequenced, of whom seven were HCMV-seropositive, while the remaining one was HCMV-seronegative.

The CDR3 covers 16 residues. Germline CDR1 and CDR2: DFQATT and SNEGSKA (reference sequence). Following a re-call of the 5' RACE reads, TCRdb has one entry per CDR3 protein and lacks DNA. Its table lists about 460,000 distinct CDR3 sequences. Sequencing used blood T cells: a sorted CD56 or NKG2C T cell subset, CD4+ or CD8+ T cells, or bulk PBMC T cells (not recorded which). The receptor was derived from a woman between 45 and 65 years old in good health. The chain joins TRBV20-1 to TRBJ2-3; no DNA is available, so the TRBD2 call from TCRdb remains unchecked. The CDR3 sequence is CSARPPSGSRADTQYF.